This T cell receptor beta chain is drawn from a study of T-cell reconstitution after alpha-beta-depleted transplantation in children (TCRdb year 2016). Concerning the study at large: Using TCR repertoire profiling, the study quantitatively followed how T-cell immune reconstitution unfolded in children after TCRalphabeta/CD19-depleted allogeneic hematopoietic cell transplantation.

Deletion took 3 bases off V and 3 bases off J, with a span of 6 bases between the germline ends. The CDR3 sequence holds 13 residues, the cysteine and phenylalanine included. Just the 39-base CDR3 DNA is kept, in frame starting at base 1. For CDR1 and CDR2, the germline V gene (reference sequence) lists LGHDT and YNNKEL. The treatment or condition label for this specimen denotes: allogeneic hematopoietic cell transplantation with graft depleted of TCRalphabeta T cells and CD19 B cells. TCRalphabeta/CD19-depleted allogeneic hematopoietic cell grafts were given to the transplant recipients, all of whom were children. The method was PCR. Reads for this sample came from an Illumina HiSeq 2500. To normalize quantification of the TCRbeta repertoire, the TCR libraries were built with molecular barcoding that relied on unique molecular identifiers. In-frame beta chains were kept once TCRdb had trimmed the public reads at Q25 with fastp and called clones with MiXCR. Each CDR3 protein gets just one entry, which takes the most common genes and DNA from the rows behind it. The sample has some 200,000 distinct CDR3 sequences on record, under 8.5% of them singletons. About 5.5% of the sample belongs to the ten largest clones.

Overall study outcomes, separate from this receptor: Hyperexpanded clone frequencies declined over subsequent months; after one year, T-cell counts and TCRbeta diversity were mostly attributed to newly produced T cells. Apparently early alphabetaT-cell count recovery about two months after transplant reportedly relied on only several hundred rapidly expanded clones derived from non-depleted graft cells. In some patients, high TCRbeta diversity at day 60 was attributed to recipient T cells and intrathymic progenitors that had survived conditioning.

Turning to this clonotype: Its antigen target is currently unknown. No base qualities exist here, and no much larger clone lies one base off it.

The chain is encoded by TRBV3-1 joined to TRBJ1-5; there is no confident call for the D gene. This sequence originates from a boy aged 2 to 10 with acute lymphoblastic leukemia, due to receive a stem cell transplant. This sample comprised PBMCs, obtained before TCRalphabeta/CD19-depleted stem cell transplant. The CDR3 protein: CASSQDLNQPQHF. The sequence in DNA is TGTGCCAGCAGCCAGGACCTCAATCAGCCCCAGCATTTT.